This T cell receptor (beta chain) was identified during a study of blood T cell repertoires in COVID-19. About the study: Both acute and convalescent COVID-19 samples were obtained from the United States, Italy and Spain. T cells, B-cell-depleted T cells, or PBMCs provided the cDNA or gDNA that served as material.

Between the trimmed V and J ends, which lost 3 bases and 6 bases, there was a span of 14 bases. CDR3 length: 15 residues. Germline CDR1 and CDR2: LNHDA and SQIVND (reference sequence). Per the authors' pipeline: Estimated nucleated cell counts came from reference gene primer amplification. Libraries were prepared by immunoSEQ multiplex PCR; TCRdb keeps only in-frame clonotypes and omits some of them. From that table come the V and J calls and clone size; the DNA was used to work out D and trimming. The sample carries roughly 150,000 clones, around 89% recorded once. The chain has TRBV19 and TRBJ2-2; D perhaps matches TRBD1 (7 bases). What was sequenced was peripheral blood. This receptor was obtained from a man aged 60 to 75 with active or convalescent COVID-19. The CDR3 DNA reads as TGTGCCAGTAGTATTGCGCAGGGGGGTCCCGGGGAGCTGTTTTTT. It yields the protein CASSIAQGGPGELFF. The full variable domain, with the rest looked up from reference TRBV19 and TRBJ2-2, is DGGITQSPKYLFRKEGQNVTLSCEQNLNHDAMYWYRQDPGQGLRLIYYSQIVNDFQKGDIAEGYSVSREKKESFPLTVTSAQKNPTAFYLCASSIAQGGPGELFFGEGSRLTVL.